Presented here are 16 T cell receptor beta chains from one specimen sequenced in a study of T cells after yellow fever vaccination (dated by TCRdb to 2018 to 2020). The sample's treatment or condition label, in plain terms: live attenuated yellow fever vaccine strain. The library relied on 5' RACE. The listed sequencing device is Illumina HiSeq 2500. The public reads were reanalyzed by TCRdb: fastp trimming at Q25, MiXCR alignment, in-frame beta chains only. Rows with one shared CDR3 protein collapse into an entry with the most common genes and DNA. Recorded for this sample are more than 65,000 distinct CDR3 sequences; around 7% of them occurred a single time. Around 30% of the sample lies in the top ten. This sample comprised CD8+ T cells sorted from PBMCs, obtained 10 to 11 days after the first yellow fever vaccination. These receptors originate from a man between 18 and 35 years old who received the YFV17D yellow fever vaccine.

This clonotype was found a few times. The V call is TRBV7-9, the J call TRBJ1-2; D is ambiguous. V lost 1 base, J lost 0 bases, and 9 bases lay in between. Germline V gene data show CDR1 as SEHNR and CDR2 as FQNEAQ (reference sequence). CDR3 size: 15 residues. DNA for the CDR3: TGTGCCAGCAGCTTAGGTCTCGGGCCTAACTATGGCTACACCTTC. This gives the protein CASSLGLGPNYGYTF.

This chain connects TRBV4-2 to TRBJ1-2, with D possibly matching TRBD1 (6 bases). V was clipped by 4 bases and J by 6 bases, with 27 bases between them. The CDR3 has 18 residues. Germline CDR1 LGHNA, CDR2 YNFKEQ. CDR3 nucleotide sequence: TGTGCCAGCAGCCTTAACTCGGGGGCGCCGACCCAGTTAAATGGCTACACCTTC. Translating it yields CASSLNSGAPTQLNGYTF.

The genes are TRBV28 and TRBJ1-6; the D is unclear. V was pared by 2 bases and J by 7 bases, with 6 bases between. CDR3 size: 13 residues. From germline, CDR1 is MDHEN and CDR2 SYDVKM. In nucleotides, the CDR3 is TGTGCCAGCAGTTTAACGGGGAATTCACCCCTCCACTTT. Translation: CASSLTGNSPLHF.

The chain has TRBV3-1 and TRBJ2-5; D may be TRBD2 (5 bases). V shed 0 bases and J shed 4 bases, with 12 bases lying between them. This CDR3 has 15 amino acids. Germline V CDR1 and CDR2: LGHDT, YNNKEL (reference sequence). CDR3 nucleotide sequence: TGTGCCAGCAGCCAAGATGCAGCGGTGCGAGAGACCCAGTACTTC. The encoded protein is CASSQDAAVRETQYF.

This clonotype occurred many times. The chain couples TRBV29-1 to TRBJ2-7, with D unclear. The CDR3 totals 13 residues. Trimming took off 6 bases at V and 4 bases at J, with 16 bases between the two ends. Germline V CDR1 and CDR2: SQVTM, ANQGSEA. The CDR3 loop is CSVGSAASYEQYF. Written as DNA, the CDR3 is TGCAGCGTCGGGTCGGCAGCGAGTTACGAGCAGTACTTC.

This clonotype was observed a few times. V is TRBV4-1 and J is TRBJ2-4, with 10 nucleotides matching TRBD1. Germline-derived CDR1 and CDR2 are MGHRA and YSYEKL. Trimming removed 3 bases from V and 4 bases from J; junction bases left unmatched: 3. This CDR3 contains 15 residues. The CDR3, as DNA: TGCGCCAGCAGCCAGGACAGGGGGAGTAAAAACATTCAGTACTTC. This gives the protein CASSQDRGSKNIQYF.

The chain carries TRBV7-9 and TRBJ2-1; TRBD1 agrees at 9 bases. Trimming cost V 5 bases and J 8 bases; bases outside gene matches: 13. The CDR3 runs to 16 residues. CDR1 and CDR2 (germline): SEHNR, FQNEAQ (reference sequence). The CDR3: CASSPLRQGEVDEQFF. CDR3 coding DNA: TGTGCCAGCAGCCCCTTGAGACAGGGGGAGGTCGATGAGCAGTTCTTC.

This clonotype was observed a handful of times. The chain joins TRBV4-3 to TRBJ2-3; 7 nucleotides agree with TRBD1. V lost 1 base, J lost 0 bases, and 1 base stayed unmatched. The CDR3 length is 15 residues. The germline V gene has CDR1 LGHNA and CDR2 YSLEER. CDR3 in amino acids: CASSQGTGSTDTQYF. CDR3 sequence (DNA): TGCGCCAGCAGCCAAGGGACAGGTAGCACAGATACGCAGTATTTT.

This clonotype was observed at least ten times. This sequence joins TRBV7-8 and TRBJ1-5, with D hard to call. This CDR3 is built from 17 residues. With 6 bases removed from V and 4 bases from J, the gap between germline ends came to 22 bases. Germline CDR1 reads SGHVS; CDR2 reads FQNEAQ. The CDR3 protein is CASRGRVEGVENQPQHF. DNA of the CDR3: TGTGCCAGCAGGGGAAGGGTGGAGGGCGTGGAGAATCAGCCCCAGCATTTT.

The sample holds many counts of this clonotype. CDR3 region: CASGIGPYEQYF. CDR3 in DNA: TGTGCCAGCGGCATTGGGCCATACGAGCAGTACTTC. The V gene is TRBV7-9, the J gene TRBJ2-7; the D is unclear. Trimming cost V 8 bases and J 4 bases, with 12 bases left between them. Germline CDR1 SEHNR, CDR2 FQNEAQ (reference sequence). The CDR3 is 12 residues long.

The chain recombines TRBV6-7 with TRBJ2-4, with D perhaps TRBD2 (6 bases). TRBV6-7 is labeled an ORF, and its function is uncertain. The CDR3 length is 16 residues. Trimming shortened V by 0 bases and J by 8 bases, and 17 bases separated the two germline ends. The CDR3 reads CASSYSEGTRSDIQYF. In DNA, the CDR3 is TGTGCCAGCAGTTACTCGGAGGGGACGCGATCTGACATTCAGTACTTC.

The sample holds many counts of this clonotype. This chain uses TRBV6-5 with TRBJ2-5, with a possible D match to TRBD1 (6 bases). From germline, CDR1 is MNHEY and CDR2 SVGAGI. The CDR3 spans 15 residues. The germline V and J ends were trimmed by 1 base and 3 bases, with 12 bases remaining between them. In nucleotides, the CDR3 is TGTGCCAGCAGTTACTTAGGGGGTCCCGAAGAGACCCAGTACTTC. This codes for CASSYLGGPEETQYF.

This clonotype showed up many times. CDR3 sequence (DNA): TGTGCCAGCGGGACAGGAATCTACGAGCAGTACGTC. The encoded protein is CASGTGIYEQYV. The chain has TRBV6-2 or TRBV6-3 and TRBJ2-7; 8 positions match TRBD1. Per the germline V gene, CDR1 is MNHEY and CDR2 is SVGEGT. The ends lost 8 bases at V and 3 bases at J; junction bases unmatched: 3. This CDR3 has 12 amino acids.

This rearrangement joins TRBV7-9 to TRBJ2-7; 7 bases line up with TRBD2. This CDR3 spans 14 amino acids. Germline assignment: CDR1 SEHNR and CDR2 FQNEAQ (reference sequence). The trim removed 4 bases at V and 4 bases at J, leaving 7 bases unmatched. The chain's CDR3 is CASSSPGLEYEQYV. In nucleotides, the CDR3 is TGTGCCAGCAGCTCCCCCGGACTAGAATACGAGCAGTACGTC.

This clonotype showed up many times. The chain carries TRBV7-9 and TRBJ2-5; perhaps D is TRBD1 or TRBD2 (5 bases each). V lost 2 bases and J 0 bases, leaving 13 bases between the germline ends. The germline gives CDR1 SEHNR, CDR2 FQNEAQ (reference sequence). This CDR3 is 16 amino acids long. CDR3: CASSLSAGTYQETQYF. DNA for the CDR3: TGTGCCAGCAGCTTATCGGCAGGGACGTACCAAGAGACCCAGTACTTC.

There are many counts of this clonotype. V gene TRBV29-1 combines with J gene TRBJ2-5; D unclear. Per germline, CDR1 SQVTM and CDR2 ANQGSEA. V lost 7 bases to trimming and J lost 5 bases, with 11 bases between them. The CDR3 has 11 amino acids. The CDR3 is CSAEIRETQYF. CDR3 DNA: TGCAGCGCCGAAATACGGGAGACCCAGTACTTC.